This TCR beta chain was identified during a study of shared clonotypes between healthy human individuals. Produced via immunoSEQ multiplex PCR; TCRdb's table is partial and in-frame only. The profile shows about 1 million clones, about four fifths of them singletons. V was pared by 3 bases and J by 12 bases, with 11 bases of the junction left unmatched. The CDR3 contains 14 residues. Germline V gene sequence: CDR1 SGHNT, CDR2 YYREEE (reference sequence). The clonotype comes from a man between 18 and 29 years old in good health. Some clones in this sample may be carry-over from other donors' samples. The rearrangement joins TRBV5-4 to TRBJ2-5, with 10 bases aligning to TRBD1. The sequencing sample was made of memory CD4+ T cells from PBMCs. Subset here: CD45RA-negative fraction. The CDR3 region is CASSSRDRGANEYF. The CDR3 DNA sequence: TGTGCCAGCAGCTCCCGGGACAGGGGAGCGAATGAGTACTTC. The variable domain in full, with the rest retrieved from reference TRBV5-4 and TRBJ2-5, is ETGVTQSPTHLIKTRGQQVTLRCSSQSGHNTVSWYQQALGQGPQFIFQYYREEENGRGNFPPRFSGLQFPNYSSELNVNALELDDSALYLCASSSRDRGANEYFGPGTRLLVL.